This T cell receptor beta chain derives from a study of T-cell reconstitution after alpha-beta-depleted transplantation in children. General observations from the study: Surviving recipient T cells and thymic progenitors accounted for the high day-60 TCRbeta diversity observed in some patients. At around two months after transplant, the alpha-beta T cells were reportedly derived from several hundred expanded clones that came from non-depleted graft cells. Counts and diversity of T cells one year after transplant came mostly from newly produced T cells.

This clonotype was seen more than once but under ten times. The antigen is not known. Trimming removed 9 bases from V and 6 bases from J, with 9 bases in between. This CDR3 has 10 amino acids. CDR1 SEHNR and CDR2 FQNEAQ come from the germline V gene (reference sequence). TCRbeta library construction was performed incorporating unique molecular identifiers. TCRdb ran MiXCR on the PCR reads and lists one entry per CDR3 protein. The sample shows around 420,000 distinct CDR3 sequences, under 20% of them seen only once. The chain uses TRBV7-9 and TRBJ2-7, with D uncertain. This receptor was identified in a boy in the first two years of life who had a stem cell transplant for Wiskott-Aldrich syndrome, so the T cells may come from the graft donor. Sequences were derived from PBMCs, mostly from graft donor cells, sampled 360 days after TCRalphabeta/CD19-depleted stem cell transplant. In DNA, the CDR3 is TGTGCCAGTGTGGGTGGCGAGCAGTACTTC. Translation: CASVGGEQYF.